This TCR beta chain emerged from a study of blood T cell repertoires in COVID-19. Recruited during active infection, patients (from Seattle) were subsequently followed longitudinally. Some clones are missing from TCRdb's copy, which holds only in-frame ones; the method was immunoSEQ multiplex PCR. This sample carries 300,000 to 400,000 clones, about 90% of them seen once, and the ten largest clones take 2.3%. The length of the CDR3 is 15 residues. The trim removed 5 bases at V and 4 bases at J, leaving 5 bases unmatched. Germline values: CDR1 SGHVS, CDR2 FQNEAQ. This receptor was obtained from a woman in her sixties with COVID-19, enrolled during active disease. Sequenced sample: peripheral blood. The V call is TRBV7-8, the J call TRBJ1-2, with 12 nucleotides matching TRBD1. The DNA for the CDR3 is TGTGCCAGCAGCCTCGGGACAGGGGGCCCCTATGGCTACACCTTC. This translates into CASSLGTGGPYGYTF.